This entry features one T cell receptor (beta chain) sequence. Its antigen is still unknown. The data stem from a study of shared clonotypes between healthy human individuals. General observations from the study: Rarefaction showed sorted-subset sequencing was incomplete despite large depth. Investigators expected sequencing depth to affect clonotype sharing among donors.

Germline values: CDR1 MNHNS, CDR2 SASEGT. The V gene end was trimmed by 8 bases and the J gene end by 7 bases; junction bases not matched to a gene: 8. This CDR3 region has 14 residues. Each cell subset's genomic DNA was divided evenly among several immunoSEQ plates. The method was immunoSEQ multiplex PCR; TCRdb's version includes in-frame clones alone and lacks a portion of them. The top ten clones hold about 0.34% of a sample with under 1,900,000 clones, about 98.5% of them seen once. The chain employs TRBV6-1 and TRBJ1-5, with TRBD1 identical over 10 bases. The receptor was isolated from a man between 25 and 39 years old in good health. The sequenced sample consisted of naive CD4+ T cells sorted from blood. Subset meaning: CD45RA+ positively selected. CDR3 sequence: CASQGTGVWQPQHF. The CDR3 coding sequence is TGTGCCAGCCAGGGGACAGGGGTTTGGCAGCCCCAGCATTTT.